The present entry profiles one TCR beta chain with its context. The sample belongs to a study of cytomegalovirus exposure and HLA in healthy donors. The study ran its PCR with 60 Vbeta and 13 Jbeta primers. TCRdb's table, derived via immunoSEQ multiplex PCR, lists solely in-frame clones and lacks some. The table lists around 130,000 clones, 75% to 90% of them singletons. Germline CDR1 ENHRY, CDR2 SYGVKD. V gave up 6 bases and J gave up 11 bases, with 13 bases separating them. The CDR3 consists of 11 residues. Healthy people donating bone marrow made up the donors. The TCR comes from a young man in good health and CMV-seronegative. Sample: PBMCs. The V and J genes are TRBV10-3 and TRBJ1-1, with a weak D call TRBD1 (5 bases). The CDR3 coding sequence is TGTGCCATCAGCCTAAGGGGAATGGCTTTCTTT. Residues: CAISLRGMAFF.